A single sample gave rise to the 32 T cell receptor beta chains below, sequenced in a study of T-cell memory formation after mild COVID-19. TCRdb passed the 5' RACE reads through MiXCR, listing each CDR3 protein once. Seen here are 550,000 to 700,000 distinct CDR3 sequences, 15% to 20% observed once, and the top ten hold roughly 7.7%. Sequenced: PBMCs or a T cell subset sorted from them (not recorded which). The receptors originated from an adult woman who had mild COVID-19 (a few samples of this study predate the infection). Cell type and time point are not known.

This clonotype was found once. The rearrangement uses TRBV4-3 and TRBJ1-1, with D unresolved. Trimming stripped 0 bases from V and 4 bases from J, with 12 bases between. The germline V gene encodes CDR1 LGHNA and CDR2 YSLEER. CDR3 length: 15 residues. In DNA form, the CDR3 reads TGCGCCAGCAGCCAAGAGCCAGCGTGGGGCACTGAAGCTTTCTTT. This gives the protein CASSQEPAWGTEAFF.

The chain recombines TRBV7-9 with TRBJ1-5, with unresolved D. The CDR3 extends over 19 amino acids. Germline V gene sequence: CDR1 SEHNR, CDR2 FQNEAQ (reference sequence). Trimming shortened V by 5 bases and J by 0 bases, and 23 bases separated the two germline ends. The CDR3 DNA sequence: TGTGCCAGCAGCCCATACTGGACCCAGCCCTTTTATAGCAATCAGCCCCAGCATTTT. Protein sequence: CASSPYWTQPFYSNQPQHF.

V and J are TRBV9 and TRBJ1-5; perhaps TRBD1 as D (5 bases). Germline V gene sequence: CDR1 SGDLS, CDR2 YYNGEE. Trimming pared 0 bases from V and 1 base from J, leaving 8 bases between. This CDR3 region has 15 residues. CDR3 region: CASSVGEGSNQPQHF. For the CDR3, the DNA is TGTGCCAGCAGCGTAGGAGAGGGGAGCAATCAGCCCCAGCATTTT.

This clonotype was observed a few times. The chain recombines TRBV29-1 with TRBJ2-3, with TRBD2 as a possible D gene (5 bases). This CDR3 is 12 amino acids long. Germline V lookup: CDR1 SQVTM, CDR2 ANQGSEA. The CDR3 nucleotides are TGCTCCATGAGGGCGGACACAGATACGCAGTATTTT. Its protein is CSMRADTDTQYF.

The chain links TRBV10-2 to TRBJ2-1, with TRBD2 matching over 8 bases. This CDR3 region has 14 residues. CDR1 and CDR2 from the germline V gene are WSHSY and SAAADI. V was clipped by 7 bases and J by 9 bases; unmatched bases: 11. Here the CDR3 DNA reads TGCGCCAGCAAAGGGATTAGCGGGATTGGTGAGCAGTTCTTC. Translation gives CASKGISGIGEQFF.

The chain joins TRBV28 to TRBJ2-4; 11 bases are shared with TRBD2. Germline V gene sequence: CDR1 MDHEN, CDR2 SYDVKM. The CDR3 runs to 18 residues. The junction had 10 bases not matched to a gene; V was cut back by 6 bases and J by 0 bases. CDR3 in amino acids: CASSQTSGEVLAKNIQYF. The CDR3 DNA reads as TGTGCCAGCAGCCAGACTAGCGGGGAGGTCCTAGCCAAAAACATTCAGTACTTC. Using reference TRBV28 and TRBJ2-4 for the parts outside the CDR3, the full variable domain is DVKVTQSSRYLVKRTGEKVFLECVQDMDHENMFWYRQDPGLGLRLIYFSYDVKMKEKGDIPEGYSVSREKKERFSLILESASTNQTSMYLCASSQTSGEVLAKNIQYFGAGTRLSVL.

The chain links TRBV6-5 to TRBJ2-7; 9 bases are shared with TRBD2. Trimming took 0 bases from V and 1 from J; bases not matched to a gene: 7. The germline CDR1 and CDR2 sequences are MNHEY and SVGAGI. This CDR3 is built from 17 residues. This CDR3 reads CASSYSPPLAGSYEQYF. The CDR3 nucleotides are TGTGCCAGCAGTTACTCCCCCCCGCTAGCGGGGTCCTACGAGCAGTACTTC.

V usage is TRBV20-1 and J usage is TRBJ2-1; D remains ambiguous. The V end lost 5 bases, the J end lost 0 bases, and 14 bases lay between the germline ends. Per the germline V gene, CDR1 is DFQATT and CDR2 is SNEGSKA (reference sequence). The CDR3 runs to 15 residues. The CDR3: CSAPEPKSSYNEQFF. The CDR3 nucleotides are TGCAGTGCTCCAGAACCGAAAAGCTCCTACAATGAGCAGTTCTTC.

This sequence joins TRBV29-1 and TRBJ1-4; unclear D gene. The germline gives CDR1 SQVTM, CDR2 ANQGSEA. V lost 6 bases and J lost 6, with 11 bases in between. The CDR3 runs 12 residues. The CDR3 sequence: CSVLLPDEKLFF. CDR3 coding DNA: TGCAGCGTCCTACTACCGGATGAAAAACTGTTTTTT.

The chain couples TRBV30 to TRBJ1-5; 8 bases are a match to TRBD1. The CDR3 contains 14 residues. Germline lookup yields CDR1 GTSNPN and CDR2 SVGIG (reference sequence). The J segment lost 5 bases and the V segment lost 2 bases, leaving 5 bases of the junction unmatched. CDR3 amino acids: CAWSSGQGDQPQHF. As DNA, the CDR3 is TGTGCCTGGAGTTCCGGACAGGGAGATCAGCCCCAGCATTTT.

This clonotype was found a few times. The chain combines TRBV6-5 with TRBJ1-1, with D maybe TRBD1 (5 bases). Germline-derived CDR1 and CDR2 are MNHEY and SVGAGI. Trimming cost V 2 bases and J 6 bases, with 7 bases left between them. CDR3 length equals 12 residues. CDR3 amino acids: CASSYVGAEAFF. The CDR3 DNA sequence: TGTGCCAGCAGTTACGTAGGGGCTGAAGCTTTCTTT.

V and J are TRBV12-3 or TRBV12-4 and TRBJ2-7; no reliable D call. The CDR3 runs to 12 residues. The ends were cut back, 4 bases at V and 4 bases at J, with 8 bases in the middle. The CDR3 DNA sequence: TGTGCCAGCAGTTCCCACCGGTACGAGCAGTACTTC. Its protein is CASSSHRYEQYF.

CDR3 sequence (DNA): TGTGCCAGCAGCTTAGCGGTGGTGCTATACGAGCAGTACTTC. Amino acids: CASSLAVVLYEQYF. The rearrangement joins TRBV7-4 to TRBJ2-7; D gene ambiguous. The CDR3 has 14 residues. Trimming removed 0 bases at V and 4 bases at J, with 10 bases between. The germline V gene encodes CDR1 SGHVT and CDR2 SQSDAQ.

V and J are TRBV7-9 and TRBJ1-2; D gene uncertain. CDR1 and CDR2 from the germline V gene are SEHNR and FQNEAQ (reference sequence). This CDR3 region has 13 residues. Trimming removed 5 bases at V and 4 bases at J, with 11 bases between. In nucleotides, the CDR3 is TGTGCCAGCAGCATGCCGACAATCTATGGCTACACCTTC. Its protein product is CASSMPTIYGYTF.

This clonotype came up a few times. The V call is TRBV29-1, the J call TRBJ2-7; either TRBD1 or TRBD2 may fit D (5 bases each). The CDR3 sequence is 13 residues long. The germline CDR1 and CDR2 sequences are SQVTM and ANQGSEA. V dropped 5 bases and J dropped 2 bases, with 13 bases sitting between them. This CDR3 is CSVSGTVAYEQYF. The CDR3 coding sequence is TGCAGCGTTTCCGGGACCGTGGCCTACGAGCAGTACTTC.

This clonotype was found a few times. V and J are TRBV7-9 and TRBJ2-7, with 7 bases lining up with TRBD1. V dropped 5 bases and J dropped 2; count of bases not matched to a gene: 6. This CDR3 has 14 residues. From germline, CDR1 is SEHNR and CDR2 FQNEAQ (reference sequence). CDR3 nucleotide sequence: TGTGCCAGCAGCGACATCGGGACAGCCTACGAGCAGTACTTC. Amino acid sequence: CASSDIGTAYEQYF.

This chain uses TRBV20-1 with TRBJ2-2, with D possibly TRBD1 on 6 matching bases. CDR1 and CDR2 from the germline V gene are DFQATT and SNEGSKA (reference sequence). Trimming took 6 bases from V and 0 from J, leaving 11 bases between them. There are 14 residues in the CDR3. The CDR3 region is CSAGRQANTGELFF. CDR3 coding DNA: TGCAGTGCCGGCCGACAGGCGAACACCGGGGAGCTGTTTTTT.

In this sample, this clonotype turned up a few times. This chain uses TRBV7-9 with TRBJ1-1, with a weak D call TRBD1 (6 bases). The CDR3 covers 14 residues. Germline V gene sequence: CDR1 SEHNR, CDR2 FQNEAQ (reference sequence). The V end lost 4 bases, the J end lost 0 bases, and 9 bases lay between the germline ends. CDR3 sequence: CASSYREMNTEAFF. CDR3 DNA: TGTGCCAGCAGCTACAGGGAGATGAACACTGAAGCTTTCTTT.

This clonotype was seen a few times. The chain has TRBV3-1 and TRBJ1-2; 12 bases line up with TRBD1. Germline V gives CDR1 LGHDT, CDR2 YNNKEL (reference sequence). The CDR3 is 16 residues long. With V trimmed by 0 bases and J by 4 bases, 3 bases remained unmatched. As DNA, the CDR3 is TGTGCCAGCAGCCAAGAAGGGACAGGGGGCTCCTATGGCTACACCTTC. It specifies CASSQEGTGGSYGYTF.

The chain employs TRBV6-2 or TRBV6-3 and TRBJ2-1, with 13 bases aligning to TRBD2. V dropped 8 bases and J dropped 7; count of bases not matched to a gene: 8. The CDR3 contains 15 residues. CDR1 MNHEY and CDR2 SVGEGT come from the germline V gene. The CDR3 region has the DNA TGTGCCAGCGATCCGGGACTAGCGGGACAAAATGAGCAGTTCTTC. This codes for CASDPGLAGQNEQFF.

There are a few counts of this clonotype. The V call is TRBV12-3 or TRBV12-4, the J call TRBJ2-2; 11 bases are a match to TRBD2. Unmatched junction bases numbered 4, after V lost 6 bases and J lost 4 bases. This CDR3 has 15 amino acids. The CDR3 DNA reads TGTGCCAGCAGCCATAGCGGGAGGGGCACCGGGGAGCTGTTTTTT. This sequence encodes CASSHSGRGTGELFF.

This clonotype turned up a few times. The chain has TRBV4-2 and TRBJ2-3, with D hard to call. Germline V lookup: CDR1 LGHNA, CDR2 YNFKEQ. The length of the CDR3 is 17 residues. The V end lost 0 bases, the J end lost 0 bases, and 13 bases lay between the germline ends. Written as DNA, the CDR3 is TGTGCCAGCAGCCAAGAAGGTCCCCAGGCTAGCACAGATACGCAGTATTTT. Encoded protein: CASSQEGPQASTDTQYF.

CDR3 region: CAIRYLAGEFF. CDR3 in DNA: TGTGCCATCAGGTATCTAGCGGGGGAGTTCTTC. The J gene is TRBJ2-1, the V gene TRBV6-2 or TRBV6-3, with 10 nucleotides matching TRBD2. The CDR3 totals 11 residues. J gave up 14 bases and V 10 bases, and 8 bases lay outside the gene matches. Germline V lookup: CDR1 MNHEY, CDR2 SVGEGT.

The gene calls are TRBV6-2 or TRBV6-3 and TRBJ2-7; D is possibly TRBD1 (5 bases). The CDR3 length is 13 residues. V lost 11 bases and J lost 3, with 17 bases in between. CDR1 is MNHEY, CDR2 SVGEGT, per germline. The CDR3 region is CASGAVPIYEQYF. The CDR3, as DNA: TGTGCCTCTGGGGCAGTCCCGATCTACGAGCAGTACTTC.

CDR3 sequence (DNA): TGTGCCAGCAGTCAATCGGGACTAGTGACCGGGGAGCTGTTTTTT. This encodes CASSQSGLVTGELFF. The V gene is TRBV6-5, the J gene TRBJ2-2; 8 nucleotides agree with TRBD2. The CDR3 length is 15 residues. Germline CDR1 reads MNHEY; CDR2 reads SVGAGI. V shed 5 bases, J shed 5 bases, and the junction held 7 bases outside the gene matches.

In this sample, this clonotype turned up a few times. V and J are TRBV9 and TRBJ2-2, with a tentative D call TRBD1 (5 bases). This CDR3 is built from 15 residues. Germline V lookup: CDR1 SGDLS, CDR2 YYNGEE. V was pared by 3 bases and J by 6 bases, with 15 bases between. The CDR3 DNA follows: TGTGCCAGCAGCGCGGCGGAGCTCAGGGCCGGGGAGCTGTTTTTT. As protein: CASSAAELRAGELFF. The variable domain in full, completed from reference TRBV9 and TRBJ2-2, reads DSGVTQTPKHLITATGQRVTLRCSPRSGDLSVYWYQQSLDQGLQFLIQYYNGEERAKGNILERFSAQQFPDLHSELNLSSLELGDSALYFCASSAAELRAGELFFGEGSRLTVL.

This clonotype has just a few counts. Here the CDR3 DNA reads TGTGCCAGCAGCCCCCATGCCCAGGGGAATCAGCCCCAGCATTTT. This encodes CASSPHAQGNQPQHF. The V call is TRBV3-1, the J call TRBJ1-5, with a possible D match to TRBD1 (6 bases). The CDR3 contains 15 residues. The germline V and J ends were trimmed by 4 bases and 4 bases, with 14 bases remaining between them. Germline V gene sequence: CDR1 LGHDT, CDR2 YNNKEL (reference sequence). The whole variable domain, filled in from reference TRBV3-1 and TRBJ1-5, reads DTAVSQTPKYLVTQMGNDKSIKCEQNLGHDTMYWYKQDSKKFLKIMFSYNNKELIINETVPNRFSPKSPDKAHLNLHINSLELGDSAVYFCASSPHAQGNQPQHFGDGTRLSIL.

This clonotype appeared many times. V and J are TRBV29-1 and TRBJ2-1, with D hard to call. The V gene lost 5 bases and the J gene lost 5 bases, with 7 bases spanning the gap. CDR3 length: 11 amino acids. CDR1 and CDR2 (germline): SQVTM, ANQGSEA. DNA for the CDR3: TGCAGCGTTAAACCCAACAATGAGCAGTTCTTC. Its protein product is CSVKPNNEQFF.

In its sample, this clonotype was seen many times. The rearrangement joins TRBV7-9 to TRBJ2-7, with a tentative D call TRBD1 (5 bases). CDR3 length equals 14 residues. The ends were cut back, 4 bases at V and 0 bases at J, with 10 bases in the middle. Germline CDR1 and CDR2: SEHNR and FQNEAQ (reference sequence). The CDR3 is CASSSRVSSYEQYF. In DNA, the CDR3 is TGTGCCAGCAGCTCCAGGGTTAGCTCCTACGAGCAGTACTTC.

This chain links TRBV7-6 with TRBJ2-7, with 7 bases aligning to TRBD2. J lost 4 bases, V lost 3 bases, and 9 bases had no gene match. The CDR3 covers 15 residues. Germline CDR1 is SGHVS and CDR2 is FNYEAQ. Written as DNA, the CDR3 is TGTGCCAGCAGCTTGGAGGCGGGAGCGGTATACGAGCAGTACTTC. Residues: CASSLEAGAVYEQYF.

The V call is TRBV7-9, the J call TRBJ2-5; D gene uncertain. Deletions cut 4 bases from V and 5 bases from J, with 14 bases between. The CDR3 length is 14 residues. The V gene's germline CDR1 is SEHNR and CDR2 FQNEAQ (reference sequence). The CDR3 DNA reads as TGTGCCAGCAGCTCGATAACACCCCAGGAGACCCAGTACTTC. The encoded protein is CASSSITPQETQYF.

This clonotype was detected only a few times. The V gene is TRBV29-1, the J gene TRBJ2-3, with D unclear. Trimming pared 3 bases from V and 0 bases from J, leaving 7 bases between. CDR1 and CDR2 (germline): SQVTM, ANQGSEA. This CDR3 contains 13 residues. CDR3 amino acids: CSVDVGSTDTQYF. CDR3 nucleotide sequence: TGCAGCGTTGATGTGGGGAGCACAGATACGCAGTATTTT.